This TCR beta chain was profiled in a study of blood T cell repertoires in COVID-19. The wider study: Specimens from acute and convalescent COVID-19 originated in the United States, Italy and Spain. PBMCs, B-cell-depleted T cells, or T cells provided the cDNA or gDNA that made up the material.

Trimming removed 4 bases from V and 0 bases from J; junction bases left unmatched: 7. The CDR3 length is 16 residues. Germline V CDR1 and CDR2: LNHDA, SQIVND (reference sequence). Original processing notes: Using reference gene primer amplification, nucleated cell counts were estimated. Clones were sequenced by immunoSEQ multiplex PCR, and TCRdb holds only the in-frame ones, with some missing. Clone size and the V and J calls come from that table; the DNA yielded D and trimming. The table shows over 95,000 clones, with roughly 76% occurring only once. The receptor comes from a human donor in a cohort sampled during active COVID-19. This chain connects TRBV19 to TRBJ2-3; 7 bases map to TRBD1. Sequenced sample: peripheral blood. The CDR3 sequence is CASSTGPGQSTDTQYF. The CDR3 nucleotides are TGTGCCAGTAGTACCGGACCGGGACAGAGCACAGATACGCAGTATTTT. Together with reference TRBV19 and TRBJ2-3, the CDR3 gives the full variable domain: DGGITQSPKYLFRKEGQNVTLSCEQNLNHDAMYWYRQDPGQGLRLIYYSQIVNDFQKGDIAEGYSVSREKKESFPLTVTSAQKNPTAFYLCASSTGPGQSTDTQYFGPGTRLTVL.